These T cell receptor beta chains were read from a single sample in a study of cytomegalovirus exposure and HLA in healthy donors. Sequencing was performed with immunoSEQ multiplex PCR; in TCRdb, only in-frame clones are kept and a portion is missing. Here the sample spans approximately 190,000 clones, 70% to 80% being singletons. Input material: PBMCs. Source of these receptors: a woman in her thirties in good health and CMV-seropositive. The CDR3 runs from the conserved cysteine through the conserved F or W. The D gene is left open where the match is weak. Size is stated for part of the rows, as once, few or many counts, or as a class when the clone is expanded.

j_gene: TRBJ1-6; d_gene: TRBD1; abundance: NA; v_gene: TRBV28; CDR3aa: CASRGDRDISPLHF; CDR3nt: TGTGCCAGCAGGGGGGACAGGGATATTTCACCCCTCCACTTT
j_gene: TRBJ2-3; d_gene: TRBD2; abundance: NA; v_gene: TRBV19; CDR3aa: CASSWIAGADTQYF; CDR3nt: TGTGCCAGTAGCTGGATAGCGGGGGCAGATACGCAGTATTTT
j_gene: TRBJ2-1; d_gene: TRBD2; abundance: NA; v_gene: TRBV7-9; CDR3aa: CASSLRMASGTSYNEQFF; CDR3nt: TGTGCCAGCAGCTTACGGATGGCTAGCGGGACCTCCTACAATGAGCAGTTCTTC
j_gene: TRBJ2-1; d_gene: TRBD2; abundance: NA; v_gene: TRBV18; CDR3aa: CASSYSGRTNEQFF; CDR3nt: TGTGCCAGCTCATATAGCGGGAGGACCAATGAGCAGTTCTTC
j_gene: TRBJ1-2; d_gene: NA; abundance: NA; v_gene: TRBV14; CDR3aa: CASSQDRLGYTF; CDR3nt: TGTGCCAGCAGCCAGGACAGATTGGGCTACACCTTC
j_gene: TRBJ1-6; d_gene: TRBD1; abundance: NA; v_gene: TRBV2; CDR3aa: CASSEETGRNSPLHF; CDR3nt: TGTGCCAGCAGTGAAGAGACAGGGAGAAATTCACCCCTCCACTTT
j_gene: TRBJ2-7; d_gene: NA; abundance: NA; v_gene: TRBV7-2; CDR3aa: CASSSQHRYEQYF; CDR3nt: TGTGCCAGCAGCTCCCAGCACAGGTACGAGCAGTACTTC
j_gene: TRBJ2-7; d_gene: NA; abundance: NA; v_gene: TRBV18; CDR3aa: CASSPHNYEQYF; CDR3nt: TGTGCCAGCTCACCACATAACTACGAGCAGTACTTC
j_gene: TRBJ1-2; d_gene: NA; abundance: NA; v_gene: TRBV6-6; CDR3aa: CASSYSLEERYGYTF; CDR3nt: TGTGCCAGCAGTTACTCATTGGAGGAGCGCTATGGCTACACCTTC
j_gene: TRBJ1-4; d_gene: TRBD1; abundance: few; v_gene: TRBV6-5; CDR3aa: CASSIRQGNEKLFF; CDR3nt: TGTGCCAGCAGTATACGACAGGGGAACGAAAAACTGTTTTTT
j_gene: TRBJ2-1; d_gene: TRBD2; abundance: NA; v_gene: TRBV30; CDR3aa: CAWSVRGGGYNEQFF; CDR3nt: TGTGCCTGGAGTGTACGTGGCGGGGGGTACAATGAGCAGTTCTTC
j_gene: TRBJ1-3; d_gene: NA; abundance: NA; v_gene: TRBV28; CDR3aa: CASSFTTGTSSGNTIYF; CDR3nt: TGTGCCAGCAGTTTCACTACCGGGACAAGCTCTGGAAACACCATATATTTT
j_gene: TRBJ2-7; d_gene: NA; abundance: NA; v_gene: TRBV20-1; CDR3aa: CSAPDSEQYF; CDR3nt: TGCAGTGCTCCGGACAGCGAGCAGTACTTC
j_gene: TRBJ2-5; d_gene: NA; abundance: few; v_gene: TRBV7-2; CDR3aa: CASSRSGPQETQYF; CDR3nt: TGTGCCAGCAGCCGGTCGGGTCCACAAGAGACCCAGTACTTC
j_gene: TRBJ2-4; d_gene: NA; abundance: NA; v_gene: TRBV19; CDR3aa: CASSFRDLGKNIQYF; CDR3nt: TGTGCCAGTAGTTTCAGGGATCTGGGCAAAAACATTCAGTACTTC